The subject of this entry is one T cell receptor (beta chain). Between the trimmed V and J ends, which lost 7 bases and 2 bases, there was a span of 14 bases. Per the germline V gene, CDR1 is SNHLY and CDR2 is FYNNEI. The CDR3 is 14 residues long. The data were taken from a study of T cell changes during pregnancy in multiple sclerosis. The method was immunoSEQ multiplex PCR; TCRdb's version includes in-frame clones alone and lacks a portion of them. Of around 110,000 clones listed, 80% to 95% are singletons. This TCR was sampled from a female donor with multiple sclerosis, enrolled in a pregnancy study. This material consisted of peripheral blood, taken in the third trimester of pregnancy. The V call is TRBV2, the J call TRBJ1-1; D possibly corresponds to TRBD1 (5 bases). Written as DNA, the CDR3 is TGTGCCAGCACCCCCCGGGGGGATAACACTGAAGCTTTCTTT. Its protein product is CASTPRGDNTEAFF.